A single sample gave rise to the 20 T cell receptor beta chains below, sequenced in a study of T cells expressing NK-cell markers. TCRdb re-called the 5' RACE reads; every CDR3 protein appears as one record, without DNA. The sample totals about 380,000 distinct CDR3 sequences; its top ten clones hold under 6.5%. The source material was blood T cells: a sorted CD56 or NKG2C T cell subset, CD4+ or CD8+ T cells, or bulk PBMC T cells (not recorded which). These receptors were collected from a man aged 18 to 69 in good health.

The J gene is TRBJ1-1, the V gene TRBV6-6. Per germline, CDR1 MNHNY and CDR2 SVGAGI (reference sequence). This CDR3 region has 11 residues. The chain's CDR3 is CASSLRSEAFF.

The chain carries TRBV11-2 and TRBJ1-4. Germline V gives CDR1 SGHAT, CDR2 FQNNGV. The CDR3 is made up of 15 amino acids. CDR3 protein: CASSLGGGGGEKLFF.

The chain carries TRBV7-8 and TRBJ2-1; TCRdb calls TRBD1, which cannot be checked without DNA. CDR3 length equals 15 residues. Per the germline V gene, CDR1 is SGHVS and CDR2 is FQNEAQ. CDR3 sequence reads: CASSSRDNAYNEQFF.

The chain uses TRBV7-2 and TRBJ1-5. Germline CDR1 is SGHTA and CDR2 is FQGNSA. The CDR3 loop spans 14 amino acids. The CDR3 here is CASSSREGYQPQHF.

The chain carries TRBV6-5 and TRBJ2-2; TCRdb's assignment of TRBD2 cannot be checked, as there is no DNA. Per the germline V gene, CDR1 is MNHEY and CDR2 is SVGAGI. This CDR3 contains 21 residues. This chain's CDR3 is CASTKDDPGLAGGWVTGELFF.

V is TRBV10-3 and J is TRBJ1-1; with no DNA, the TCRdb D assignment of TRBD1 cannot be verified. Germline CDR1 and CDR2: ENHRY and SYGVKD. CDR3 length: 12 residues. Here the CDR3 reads CAIRTGNTEAFF.

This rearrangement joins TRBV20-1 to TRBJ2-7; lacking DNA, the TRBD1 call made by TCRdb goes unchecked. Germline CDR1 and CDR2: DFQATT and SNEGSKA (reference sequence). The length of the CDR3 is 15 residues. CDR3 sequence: CSAGKPGQDLIEQYF.

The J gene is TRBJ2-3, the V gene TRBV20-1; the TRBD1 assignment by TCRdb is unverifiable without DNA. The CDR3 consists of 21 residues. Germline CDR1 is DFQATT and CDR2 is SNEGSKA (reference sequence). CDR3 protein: CSAKGQGPTLLAGPHGDTQYF.

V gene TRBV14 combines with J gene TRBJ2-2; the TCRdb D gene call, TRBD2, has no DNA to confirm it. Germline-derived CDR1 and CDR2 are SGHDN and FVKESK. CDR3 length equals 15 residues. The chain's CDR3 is CASSFQRGGAGELFF.

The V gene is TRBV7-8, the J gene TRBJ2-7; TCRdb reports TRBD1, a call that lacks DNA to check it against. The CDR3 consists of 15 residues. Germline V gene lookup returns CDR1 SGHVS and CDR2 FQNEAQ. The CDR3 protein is CASSLRRDRAYEQYF.

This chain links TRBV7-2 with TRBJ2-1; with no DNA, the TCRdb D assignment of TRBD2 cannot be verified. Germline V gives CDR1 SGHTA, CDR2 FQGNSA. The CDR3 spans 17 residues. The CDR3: CASSLRLAGPRYNEQFF.

CDR3: CASSLSGTNNGYTF. This sequence joins TRBV7-9 and TRBJ1-2; there is no DNA to check the TCRdb D call of TRBD1. The CDR3 is made up of 14 amino acids. Per germline, CDR1 SEHNR and CDR2 FQNEAQ (reference sequence).

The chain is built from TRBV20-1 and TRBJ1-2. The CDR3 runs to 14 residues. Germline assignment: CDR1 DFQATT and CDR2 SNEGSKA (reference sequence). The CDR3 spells CSASPTGANYGYTF.

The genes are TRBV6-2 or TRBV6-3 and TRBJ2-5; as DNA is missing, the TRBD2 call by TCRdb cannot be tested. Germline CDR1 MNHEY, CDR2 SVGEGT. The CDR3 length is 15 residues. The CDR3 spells CASSQSGTTKETQYF.

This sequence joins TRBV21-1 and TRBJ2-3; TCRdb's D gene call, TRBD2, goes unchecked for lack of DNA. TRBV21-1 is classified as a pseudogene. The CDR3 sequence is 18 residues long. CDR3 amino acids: CASSTLSGTRPFTDTQYF.

CDR3: CSASRDVSYNEQFF. V and J are TRBV20-1 and TRBJ2-1; TCRdb's D gene call, TRBD1, goes unchecked for lack of DNA. The CDR3 is 14 residues long. From germline, CDR1 is DFQATT and CDR2 SNEGSKA (reference sequence).

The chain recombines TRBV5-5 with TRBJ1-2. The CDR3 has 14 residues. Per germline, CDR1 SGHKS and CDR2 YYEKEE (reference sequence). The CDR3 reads CASSLALRAGGYTF. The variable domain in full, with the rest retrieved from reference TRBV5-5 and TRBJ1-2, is DAGVTQSPTHLIKTRGQQVTLRCSPISGHKSVSWYQQVLGQGPQFIFQYYEKEERGRGNFPDRFSARQFPNYSSELNVNALLLGDSALYLCASSLALRAGGYTFGSGTRLTVV.

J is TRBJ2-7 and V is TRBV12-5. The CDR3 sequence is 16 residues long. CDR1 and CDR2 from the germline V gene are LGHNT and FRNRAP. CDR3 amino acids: CASGLVLGRDSYEQYF.

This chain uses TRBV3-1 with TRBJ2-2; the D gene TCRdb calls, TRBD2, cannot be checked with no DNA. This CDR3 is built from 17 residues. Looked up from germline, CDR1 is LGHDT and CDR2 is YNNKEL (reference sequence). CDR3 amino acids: CASSQVAGILNTGELFF.

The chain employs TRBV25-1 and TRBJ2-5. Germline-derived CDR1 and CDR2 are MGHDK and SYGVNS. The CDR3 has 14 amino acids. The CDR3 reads CAKDPGPRFETQYF.